This paragraph reports one TCR beta chain. The germline CDR1 and CDR2 sequences are MGHRA and YSYEKL. The trim removed 4 bases at V and 9 bases at J, leaving 13 bases unmatched. This CDR3 region has 17 residues. The source of the sample is a study of blood T cell repertoires in COVID-19. Study-wide background: Whether acute or convalescent, the COVID-19 samples came from the United States, Italy and Spain. Sources were T cells, B-cell-depleted T cells, or PBMCs; the material itself was cDNA or gDNA.

Seattle's enrolled individuals joined amid active infection and were then monitored longitudinally. Original analysis: Amplification of reference gene primers was used by the study to estimate nucleated cell counts. TCRdb's table, derived via immunoSEQ multiplex PCR, lists solely in-frame clones and lacks some. V and J calls and clone size are as listed in that table; D and trimming were resolved from the DNA. The repertoire holds 250,000 to 400,000 clones, around 90% seen once, with less than 3.5% in the top ten. The receptor comes from a woman aged 25 to 39 with COVID-19, enrolled during active disease. This chain joins TRBV4-1 and TRBJ2-1; 12 positions agree with TRBD2. Sequences were obtained from peripheral blood. The CDR3, as DNA: TGCGCCAGCAGCCTCACAGAGGCTAGCGGGAGGGGAGGTGAGCAGTTCTTC. Encoded protein: CASSLTEASGRGGEQFF.